A single sample is the source of the 8 T cell receptor beta chains below, sequenced in a study of shared clonotypes between healthy human individuals. TCRdb's table, derived via immunoSEQ multiplex PCR, lists solely in-frame clones and lacks some. The sample has under 1,900,000 clones, approximately 98.5% seen once; the top ten hold roughly 0.36%. What was sequenced was naive CD4+ T cells sorted from blood. Sample subset: CD45RA+ positively selected. These receptors all stem from a man aged 25 to 40 in good health.

This clone has only one observation. This sequence joins TRBV25-1 and TRBJ1-1; the D gene is possibly TRBD1 (6 bases). Germline CDR1 MGHDK, CDR2 SYGVNS. The length of the CDR3 is 14 residues. Trimming took 6 bases from V and 1 from J, leaving 12 bases between them. For the CDR3, the DNA is TGTGCCAGCAGAACCGGGACAAGGAACACTGAAGCTTTCTTT. The encoded protein is CASRTGTRNTEAFF.

The chain is built from TRBV4-3 and TRBJ2-7; D is perhaps TRBD2 (5 bases). Trimming took off 3 bases at V and 2 bases at J, with 14 bases between the two ends. Germline CDR1 is LGHNA and CDR2 is YSLEER. The CDR3 sequence is 15 residues long. CDR3 protein: CASSQELGSAYEQYF. Here the CDR3 DNA reads TGCGCCAGCAGCCAGGAACTAGGAAGTGCCTACGAGCAGTACTTC.

V usage is TRBV9 and J usage is TRBJ2-7; 8 positions match TRBD2. The CDR3 contains 14 residues. Germline CDR1 and CDR2: SGDLS and YYNGEE. Unmatched junction bases numbered 5, after V lost 4 bases and J lost 2 bases. This CDR3 reads CASSRSGSPYEQYF. The CDR3 DNA sequence: TGTGCCAGCAGCCGAAGCGGGAGCCCCTACGAGCAGTACTTC.

The chain links TRBV11-2 to TRBJ2-7, with D maybe TRBD2 (5 bases). The CDR3 totals 15 residues. Germline CDR1 and CDR2: SGHAT and FQNNGV. V shed 2 bases and J shed 3 bases, with 14 bases lying between them. The CDR3 DNA follows: TGTGCCAGCAGCTTAATTGAGGGCGGCAGCTACGAGCAGTACTTC. It codes for CASSLIEGGSYEQYF. The whole variable domain, filled in from reference TRBV11-2 and TRBJ2-7, reads EAGVAQSPRYKIIEKRQSVAFWCNPISGHATLYWYQQILGQGPKLLIQFQNNGVVDDSQLPKDRFSAERLKGVDSTLKIQPAKLEDSAVYLCASSLIEGGSYEQYFGPGTRLTVT.

The chain links TRBV10-3 to TRBJ1-3, with a possible D match to TRBD1 (6 bases). Germline V lookup: CDR1 ENHRY, CDR2 SYGVKD. There are 13 residues in the CDR3. The V and J ends lost 11 bases and 4 bases respectively, with 15 bases between them. The CDR3 spells CARRGDNGNTIYF. CDR3 coding DNA: TGTGCCCGAAGGGGGGACAACGGAAACACCATATATTTT.

This sequence joins TRBV4-1 and TRBJ2-6, with no clear D. Germline lookup yields CDR1 MGHRA and CDR2 YSYEKL. The V end was cut by 1 base, the J end by 2 bases, with 15 bases between. The length of the CDR3 is 18 residues. The DNA of the CDR3 is TGCGCCAGCAGCCAAGTGGACCTGGGTTTCACTGGGGCCAACGTCCTGACTTTC. Residues: CASSQVDLGFTGANVLTF.

This chain links TRBV5-4 with TRBJ2-7; 13 nucleotides align to TRBD2. After removal of 4 bases from V and 0 bases from J, the junction contained 7 bases not matched to a gene. This CDR3 region has 17 residues. The V gene's germline CDR1 is SGHNT and CDR2 YYREEE (reference sequence). Here the CDR3 reads CASSGTSGTTHSYEQYF. The CDR3 nucleotides are TGTGCCAGCAGCGGGACTAGCGGGACTACACACTCCTACGAGCAGTACTTC.

The V gene is TRBV6-6, the J gene TRBJ1-5; tentative D call: TRBD1 (6 bases). The V and J ends lost 7 bases and 7 bases respectively, with 17 bases between them. The CDR3 totals 14 residues. The germline V gene has CDR1 MNHNY and CDR2 SVGAGI (reference sequence). The CDR3 spells CASTVGGAGQPQHF. The CDR3 DNA sequence: TGTGCCAGCACCGTAGGGGGTGCGGGGCAGCCCCAGCATTTT.